This TCR beta chain was found in a study of regulatory dendritic cells for organ transplantation. The V and J ends lost 5 bases and 5 bases, in that order; junction bases with no gene match: 6. The germline V gene has CDR1 MRHNA and CDR2 SNTAGT. The CDR3 covers 15 residues. Clones were sequenced by immunoSEQ multiplex PCR, and TCRdb holds only the in-frame ones, with some missing. The table has 30,000 to 35,000 clones, 85% to 90% seen once. This receptor was obtained from a human donor in good health. The V gene is TRBV6-4, the J gene TRBJ2-1; 10 nucleotides match TRBD2. Sequencing input: naive CD4+ T cells from blood. Indicated subset: CD45RA+ naive T cells. The CDR3 DNA sequence: TGTGCCAGCAGTACTCGACTAGCGGGTAACAATGAGCAGTTCTTC. Translation: CASSTRLAGNNEQFF.